The rows below give T cell receptor beta chains drawn from one sample of a study of cytomegalovirus exposure and HLA in healthy donors. Sequencing was performed with immunoSEQ multiplex PCR; in TCRdb, only in-frame clones are kept and a portion is missing. The data contain 95,000 to 150,000 clones, roughly 75% of them singletons. Input material: PBMCs. The origin of the receptors is a female donor in good health and CMV-seronegative. The CDR3 runs from the conserved cysteine through the conserved F or W. Each record gives: V gene, D gene, clone size, J gene, CDR3 protein, CDR3 DNA. The D gene is left open where the match is weak. Clone size is shown for a subset of rows, as once, few, many or a class of expanded clone.

V: TRBV19
D: NA
size: few
J: TRBJ2-7
CDR3: CASSIYGIHEQYF
DNA: TGTGCCAGTAGTATCTACGGGATCCACGAGCAGTACTTC

V: TRBV19
D: TRBD2
size: few
J: TRBJ2-1
CDR3: CASRASGRARYNEQFF
DNA: TGTGCCAGTAGAGCTAGCGGGAGGGCCAGGTACAATGAGCAGTTCTTC

V: TRBV6-4
D: TRBD2
size: NA
J: TRBJ2-1
CDR3: CASSEVAGEGGSEQFF
DNA: TGTGCCAGCAGTGAAGTAGCGGGAGAGGGGGGGAGTGAGCAGTTCTTC

V: TRBV6-5
D: TRBD1
size: NA
J: TRBJ2-7
CDR3: CASSSSDRAREQYF
DNA: TGTGCCAGCAGTTCCTCAGACAGGGCACGAGAGCAGTACTTC

V: TRBV7-8
D: TRBD1
size: NA
J: TRBJ2-1
CDR3: CASSITGGSYNEQFF
DNA: TGTGCCAGCAGCATTACAGGGGGCTCCTACAATGAGCAGTTCTTC

V: TRBV5-1
D: NA
size: NA
J: TRBJ2-5
CDR3: CASSSRGGKETQYF
DNA: TGCGCCAGCAGCTCCCGAGGAGGGAAAGAGACCCAGTACTTC

V: TRBV30
D: TRBD1
size: NA
J: TRBJ2-7
CDR3: CAWSVNRGDEQYF
DNA: TGTGCCTGGAGTGTCAACAGGGGAGACGAGCAGTACTTC

V: TRBV7-2
D: NA
size: NA
J: TRBJ2-3
CDR3: CASSLGLATDTQYF
DNA: TGTGCCAGCAGCTTAGGGCTAGCCACAGATACGCAGTATTTT

V: TRBV9
D: NA
size: few
J: TRBJ1-1
CDR3: CASSAQTRGDTEAFF
DNA: TGTGCCAGCAGCGCACAAACGCGGGGGGATACTGAAGCTTTCTTT

V: TRBV6-4
D: TRBD2
size: NA
J: TRBJ2-1
CDR3: CASSDSREGKNEQFF
DNA: TGTGCCAGCAGTGACTCGCGGGAGGGGAAAAATGAGCAGTTCTTC

V: TRBV9
D: TRBD2
size: NA
J: TRBJ2-1
CDR3: CASSISGSTSNEQFF
DNA: TGTGCCAGCAGCATTAGCGGGAGCACCTCCAATGAGCAGTTCTTC

V: TRBV5-1
D: TRBD2
size: NA
J: TRBJ2-7
CDR3: CASSLVARGGTYEQYF
DNA: TGCGCCAGCAGCTTGGTAGCGAGGGGAGGGACCTACGAGCAGTACTTC

V: TRBV18
D: TRBD2
size: NA
J: TRBJ2-7
CDR3: CASSPRSGGYEQYF
DNA: TGTGCCAGCTCACCTAGGTCGGGGGGATACGAGCAGTACTTC

V: TRBV9
D: TRBD1
size: NA
J: TRBJ1-1
CDR3: CASSGRGSSTEAFF
DNA: TGTGCCAGCAGCGGCAGGGGGTCGAGTACTGAAGCTTTCTTT

V: TRBV7-9
D: TRBD2
size: NA
J: TRBJ2-7
CDR3: CSSSVGFRTSGSTYEQYF
DNA: TGTTCCAGCAGCGTAGGGTTCCGGACTAGCGGGAGTACCTACGAGCAGTACTTC

V: TRBV2
D: TRBD2
size: NA
J: TRBJ2-7
CDR3: CASSSGRLDSYEQYF
DNA: TGTGCCAGCTCTAGCGGGAGGCTTGACTCCTACGAGCAGTACTTC

V: TRBV25-1
D: NA
size: NA
J: TRBJ1-1
CDR3: CASSVSGNTEAFF
DNA: TGTGCCAGCAGTGTGTCGGGGAACACTGAAGCTTTCTTT

V: TRBV7-3
D: NA
size: NA
J: TRBJ2-1
CDR3: CASSLQGVASYNEQFF
DNA: TGTGCCAGCAGCTTACAAGGAGTAGCGAGTTACAATGAGCAGTTCTTC

V: TRBV5-4
D: TRBD1
size: few
J: TRBJ2-5
CDR3: CASRKTGVGKETQYF
DNA: TGTGCCAGCAGAAAAACAGGGGTGGGAAAAGAGACCCAGTACTTC

V: TRBV27
D: NA
size: NA
J: TRBJ2-3
CDR3: CASSFWSVRQTTDTQYF
DNA: TGTGCCAGCAGTTTTTGGTCCGTCAGACAAACCACAGATACGCAGTATTTT

V: TRBV19
D: TRBD1
size: few
J: TRBJ1-1
CDR3: CASSDLTGKFGTEAFF
DNA: TGTGCCAGTAGCGACCTGACAGGGAAATTCGGCACTGAAGCTTTCTTT

V: TRBV9
D: TRBD2
size: NA
J: TRBJ2-2
CDR3: CASSTRTSGNTGELFF
DNA: TGTGCCAGCAGCACACGGACTAGCGGGAACACCGGGGAGCTGTTTTTT

V: TRBV5-1
D: NA
size: NA
J: TRBJ2-5
CDR3: CASRNLNLPQETQYF
DNA: TGCGCCAGCAGAAACCTCAACCTACCCCAAGAGACCCAGTACTTC

V: TRBV6-5
D: TRBD1
size: NA
J: TRBJ1-6
CDR3: CASSPGTATWPLHF
DNA: TGTGCCAGCAGCCCCGGGACAGCTACTTGGCCCCTCCACTTT

V: TRBV2
D: NA
size: NA
J: TRBJ2-5
CDR3: CASSTEGTQYF
DNA: TGTGCCAGCTCTACTGAGGGGACCCAGTACTTC

V: TRBV11-2
D: NA
size: NA
J: TRBJ1-4
CDR3: CASSLGGVGQLFF
DNA: TGTGCCAGCAGCTTGGGGGGGGTGGGTCAACTGTTTTTT

V: TRBV10-2
D: TRBD2
size: once
J: TRBJ2-7
CDR3: CASSELGGRLASSYEQYF
DNA: TGCGCCAGCAGTGAGTTGGGTGGGCGACTAGCCAGCTCCTACGAGCAGTACTTC

V: TRBV6-6
D: NA
size: NA
J: TRBJ2-2
CDR3: CASSYRLEVYAGELFF
DNA: TGTGCCAGCAGTTACCGACTAGAAGTTTACGCCGGGGAGCTGTTTTTT